The entry below describes one T cell receptor beta chain. This record belongs to a study of OX40 agonist ivuxolimab in advanced cancers. Repertoires were generated with immunoSEQ multiplex PCR, while TCRdb's copy carries only in-frame clones and drops some. The sample shows about 41,000 clones, 87% of them seen only once. Germline values: CDR1 LGHNA, CDR2 YSLEER. The CDR3 is 15 amino acids. V gave up 1 base and J gave up 4 bases; unmatched junction bases: 3. The chain has TRBV4-3 and TRBJ2-1; TRBD2 aligns across 8 bases. The clonotype originates from an adult with an advanced solid tumor such as melanoma, head and neck, liver or kidney cancer. Source: CD4+ or CD8+ T cells sorted from blood, taken in a trial of the OX40 agonist ivuxolimab. CDR3 in DNA: TGCGCCAGCAGCCAAGGGCTAGCGGGTTACAATGAGCAGTTCTTC. Amino acid sequence: CASSQGLAGYNEQFF.